The 2 T cell receptor beta chains given below trace back to one sample, sequenced in a study of blood T cells in healthy people across ages. With a J-beta primer mix and a sample-barcoded 5' primer, a second PCR ran about 7 to 11 cycles. TCRdb ran MiXCR on the 5' RACE reads and lists one entry per CDR3 protein. The data show roughly 900,000 distinct CDR3 sequences, around 28% seen once. The sequencing sample was made of blood. The receptors were sampled from a woman at least 80 years old in good health.

The J gene is TRBJ1-2, the V gene TRBV21-1; the DNA was not used to check the table's D call, TRBD1. TRBV21-1 is noted as a pseudogene. This CDR3 region has 19 residues. CDR3: CASRSWTGVAGLYHYGYTF. The CDR3 nucleotides are TGTGCCAGCAGAAGTTGGACAGGGGTCGCTGGATTGTATCACTATGGCTACACCTTC.

This clonotype was seen at least ten times. The chain carries TRBV29-1 and TRBJ2-3; no reliable D call. CDR3 size: 14 residues. Per germline, CDR1 SQVTM and CDR2 ANQGSEA. V shed 6 bases and J shed 2 bases, with 15 bases lying between them. The CDR3 region has the DNA TGCAGCGTCACCTCGCTATCCTTCACAGATACGCAGTATTTT. It is translated as CSVTSLSFTDTQYF.